This TCR beta chain was obtained from a study of Ad26.COV2.S vaccination and SARS-CoV-2 variants. Study results and limitations: The authors reported substantial breadth in spike-specific CD8+ and CD4+ T cell responses after vaccination. Whether participants received vaccine or placebo, their non-spike TCR breadth was similar. The TCR breadth and depth analyses may have understated or missed part of the total T cell responses. Recipients given vaccine exceeded placebo recipients in spike-specific TCR breadth.

Points on this clone: What it recognizes is unknown.

Germline loops: CDR1 SGDLS, CDR2 YYNGEE. V shed 2 bases and J shed 7 bases, with 9 bases lying between them. This CDR3 has 13 amino acids. This table comes from immunoSEQ multiplex PCR, and its TCRdb copy is limited to in-frame clones, with some not included. Among roughly 380,000 clones, just over 90% were seen once, and the ten largest hold under 4%. The rearrangement joins TRBV9 to TRBJ2-2, with unresolved D. The receptor's source is a human donor who had recovered from COVID-19. This specimen consisted of peripheral blood, obtained after recovery from COVID-19. The CDR3 DNA is TGTGCCAGCAGCGTCCCTGCCCTCGGGGAGCTGTTTTTT. Translation: CASSVPALGELFF.